The T cell receptor beta chain described here comes from a study of blood T cell repertoires in COVID-19. The wider study: Sites across the United States, Italy and Spain contributed samples from acute and convalescent COVID-19. Sample material is recorded as cDNA or gDNA derived from T cells, B-cell-depleted T cells, or PBMCs.

Authors' methods: Reference gene primers were amplified, and this amplification served to estimate nucleated cell counts. Profiling relied on immunoSEQ multiplex PCR, and the TCRdb table lists in-frame clones only, not all of them. D and trimming come from the DNA, and the V and J calls and clone size come from that table. The table lists roughly 250,000 clones, about 80% of them singletons, with approximately 4.8% in the top ten. Germline V gene lookup returns CDR1 KGHDR and CDR2 SFDVKD. After removal of 5 bases from V and 5 bases from J, the junction contained 7 bases not matched to a gene. The CDR3 sequence is 14 residues long.

This sequence joins TRBV24-1 and TRBJ2-5, with 7 bases matching TRBD2. This TCR was recovered from a man aged 45-65 years with active or convalescent COVID-19. Specimen: peripheral blood. As DNA, the CDR3 is TGTGCCACCAGTGGCGGGAGAGGGTGGGAGACCCAGTACTTC. Amino acid sequence: CATSGGRGWETQYF.